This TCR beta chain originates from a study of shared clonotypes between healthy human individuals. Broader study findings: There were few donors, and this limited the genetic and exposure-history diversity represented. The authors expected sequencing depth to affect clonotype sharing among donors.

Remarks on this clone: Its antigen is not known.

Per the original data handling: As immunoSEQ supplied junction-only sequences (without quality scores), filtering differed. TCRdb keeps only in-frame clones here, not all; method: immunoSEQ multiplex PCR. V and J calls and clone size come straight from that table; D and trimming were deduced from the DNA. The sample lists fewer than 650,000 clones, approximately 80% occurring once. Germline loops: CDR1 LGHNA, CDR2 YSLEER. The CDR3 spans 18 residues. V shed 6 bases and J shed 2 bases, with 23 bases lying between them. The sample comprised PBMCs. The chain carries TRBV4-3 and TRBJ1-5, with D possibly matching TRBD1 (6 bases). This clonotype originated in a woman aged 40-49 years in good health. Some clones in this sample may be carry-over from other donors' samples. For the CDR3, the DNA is TGCGCCAGCAGTCAACAATTGGTAGGGGGTCGAGGCAATCAGCCCCAGCATTTT. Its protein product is CASSQQLVGGRGNQPQHF.